The present TCR beta chain was sequenced within a study of OX40 agonist ivuxolimab in advanced cancers. Sequenced by immunoSEQ multiplex PCR; TCRdb stores in-frame clones only, minus some. The data show roughly 75,000 clones, 87% seen once. Germline-derived CDR1 and CDR2 are LNHDA and SQIVND (reference sequence). The V segment lost 6 bases and the J segment 6 bases; nucleotides outside the gene matches: 6. The CDR3 covers 15 residues. The TCR sequence derives from an adult with an advanced solid tumor such as melanoma, head and neck, liver or kidney cancer. Sequencing used CD4+ or CD8+ T cells sorted from blood, obtained in a trial of the OX40 agonist ivuxolimab. V gene TRBV19 combines with J gene TRBJ1-5; 12 bases are shared with TRBD1. The CDR3 region is CASSYRDRGLQPQHF. The CDR3 DNA follows: TGTGCCAGTAGCTACCGGGACAGGGGGCTTCAGCCCCAGCATTTT.